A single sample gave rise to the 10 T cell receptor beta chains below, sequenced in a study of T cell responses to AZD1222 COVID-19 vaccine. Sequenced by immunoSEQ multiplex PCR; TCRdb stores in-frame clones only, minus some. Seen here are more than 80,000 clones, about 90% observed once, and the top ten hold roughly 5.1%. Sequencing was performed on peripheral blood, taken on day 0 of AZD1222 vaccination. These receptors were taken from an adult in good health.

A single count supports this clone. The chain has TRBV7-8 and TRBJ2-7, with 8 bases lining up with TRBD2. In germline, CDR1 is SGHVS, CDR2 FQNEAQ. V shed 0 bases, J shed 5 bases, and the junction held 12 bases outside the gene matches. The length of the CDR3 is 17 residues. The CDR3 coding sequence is TGTGCCAGCAGCTTAGCTGGGGGCAGCGGGAGTATCCACGAGCAGTACTTC. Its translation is CASSLAGGSGSIHEQYF.

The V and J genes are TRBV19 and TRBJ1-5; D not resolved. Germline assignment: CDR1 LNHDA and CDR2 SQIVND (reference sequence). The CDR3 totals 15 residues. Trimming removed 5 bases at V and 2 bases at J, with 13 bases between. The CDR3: CASSLGGPGNQPQHF. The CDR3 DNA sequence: TGTGCCAGTAGTTTGGGAGGGCCTGGCAATCAGCCCCAGCATTTT.

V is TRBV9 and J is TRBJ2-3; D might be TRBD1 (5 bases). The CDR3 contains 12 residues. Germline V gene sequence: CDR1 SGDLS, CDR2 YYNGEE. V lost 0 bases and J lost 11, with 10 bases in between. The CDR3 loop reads CASSVESGQQYF. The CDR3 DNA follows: TGTGCCAGCAGCGTAGAATCAGGGCAGCAGTATTTT.

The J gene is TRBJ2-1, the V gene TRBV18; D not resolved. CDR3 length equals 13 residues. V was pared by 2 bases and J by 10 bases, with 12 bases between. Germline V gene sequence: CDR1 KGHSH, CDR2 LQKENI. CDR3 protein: CASSPTERPEQFF. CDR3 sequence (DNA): TGTGCCAGCTCACCAACGGAACGTCCCGAGCAGTTCTTC. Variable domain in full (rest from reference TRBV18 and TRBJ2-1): NAGVMQNPRHLVRRRGQEARLRCSPMKGHSHVYWYRQLPEEGLKFMVYLQKENIIDESGMPKERFSAEFPKEGPSILRIQQVVRGDSAAYFCASSPTERPEQFFGPGTRLTVL.

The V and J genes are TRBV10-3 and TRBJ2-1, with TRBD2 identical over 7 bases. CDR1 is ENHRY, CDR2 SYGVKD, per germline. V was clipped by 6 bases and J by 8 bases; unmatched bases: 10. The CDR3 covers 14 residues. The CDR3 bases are TGTGCCATCAGCCCGGGACTATCTCTCGATGAGCAGTTCTTC. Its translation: CAISPGLSLDEQFF.

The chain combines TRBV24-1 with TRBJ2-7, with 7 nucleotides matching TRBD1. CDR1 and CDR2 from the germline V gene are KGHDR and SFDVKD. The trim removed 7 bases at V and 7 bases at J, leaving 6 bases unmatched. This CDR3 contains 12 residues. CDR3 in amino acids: CATREGAKEQYF. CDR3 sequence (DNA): TGTGCCACCAGAGAGGGGGCGAAAGAGCAGTACTTC.

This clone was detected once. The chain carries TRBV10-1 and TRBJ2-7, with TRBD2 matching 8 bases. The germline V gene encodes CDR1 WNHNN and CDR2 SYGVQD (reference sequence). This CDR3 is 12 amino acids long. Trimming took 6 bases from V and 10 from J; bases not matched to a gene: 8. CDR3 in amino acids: CASSRSGGAQYF. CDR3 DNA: TGCGCCAGCAGCCGTTCCGGGGGGGCACAGTACTTC.

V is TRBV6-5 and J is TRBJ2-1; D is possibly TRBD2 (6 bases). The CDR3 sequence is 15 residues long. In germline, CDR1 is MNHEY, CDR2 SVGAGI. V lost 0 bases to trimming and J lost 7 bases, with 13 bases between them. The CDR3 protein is CASSYSPRGGNEQFF. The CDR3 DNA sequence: TGTGCCAGCAGTTACTCGCCCCGAGGAGGGAATGAGCAGTTCTTC.

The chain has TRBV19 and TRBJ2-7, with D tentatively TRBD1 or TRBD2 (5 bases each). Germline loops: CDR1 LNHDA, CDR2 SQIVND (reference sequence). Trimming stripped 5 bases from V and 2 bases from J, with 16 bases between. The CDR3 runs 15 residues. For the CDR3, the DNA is TGTGCCAGTAGTCCTGGGACGGCAACTACCTACGAGCAGTACTTC. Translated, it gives CASSPGTATTYEQYF.

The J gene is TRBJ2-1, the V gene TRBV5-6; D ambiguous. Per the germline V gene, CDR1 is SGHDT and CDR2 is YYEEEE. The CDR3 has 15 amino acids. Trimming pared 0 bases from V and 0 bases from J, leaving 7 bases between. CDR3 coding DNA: TGTGCCAGCAGCTTGGGGCCAAGCTCCTACAATGAGCAGTTCTTC. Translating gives CASSLGPSSYNEQFF.